The next 24 T cell receptor beta chains were all read from a single sample in a study of beta chain features in type 1 diabetes (dated by TCRdb to 2017 to 2018). The method behind the library was the immunoSEQ multiplex PCR assay. All of the isolated RNA was reverse transcribed with the High Capacity cDNA Reverse Transcription Kit, so expressed TCRB transcripts were sequenced. As stored in TCRdb, this immuneACCESS dataset retains in-frame rearrangements with V and J assigned. A fraction of the clones does not appear; measured against another copy, unresolved V genes explain less than half of the discrepancy, and the remainder lacks a known reason. The sample records a few hundred thousand clones, approximately 30% of which are singletons. The top ten clones comprise 0.05% to 0.065% of the sample. Source material: naive CD4+ T cells from blood. The meaning of the sample's cell subset or site label: true naive CD4+ T cells. Receptors were obtained from a man aged 18 to 35 in good health.

This clone was detected only a few times. V gene TRBV18 combines with J gene TRBJ2-2; D is ambiguous. V dropped 0 bases and J dropped 0 bases, with 11 bases sitting between them. Germline loops: CDR1 KGHSH, CDR2 LQKENI. The CDR3 extends over 17 amino acids. CDR3 amino acids: CASSPPSRSTNTGELFF. The CDR3, as DNA: TGTGCCAGCTCACCACCGAGCAGGTCTACGAACACCGGGGAGCTGTTTTTT.

V and J are TRBV6-6 and TRBJ2-1; D possibly uses TRBD1 or TRBD2 (6 bases each). This CDR3 has 15 amino acids. Trimming shortened V by 6 bases and J by 1 base, and 13 bases separated the two germline ends. In germline, CDR1 is MNHNY, CDR2 SVGAGI (reference sequence). Here the CDR3 DNA reads TGTGCCAGCAGCCTGAGGGGGGATTCCTACAATGAGCAGTTCTTC. It is translated as CASSLRGDSYNEQFF.

The chain has TRBV30 and TRBJ1-4; the match to TRBD1 covers 7 bases. The germline CDR1 and CDR2 sequences are GTSNPN and SVGIG (reference sequence). The CDR3 is 15 amino acids. The V and J ends lost 2 bases and 5 bases, in that order; junction bases with no gene match: 8. The chain's CDR3 is CAWSKDRARNEKLFF. The CDR3 region has the DNA TGTGCCTGGAGTAAAGACAGGGCTCGAAATGAAAAACTGTTTTTT. Based on the CDR3 plus reference TRBV30 and TRBJ1-4, the full variable domain is SQTIHQWPATLVQPVGSPLSLECTVEGTSNPNLYWYRQAAGRGLQLLFYSVGIGQISSEVPQNLSASRPQDRQFILSSKKLLLSDSGFYLCAWSKDRARNEKLFFGSGTQLSVL.

This clone was observed a few times. The sample holds other DNA sequences that translate to the same CDR3. The rearrangement joins TRBV20-1 to TRBJ2-5, with a tentative D call TRBD2 (5 bases). The CDR3 has 11 residues. CDR1 is DFQATT, CDR2 SNEGSKA, per germline (reference sequence). The V end was cut by 3 bases, the J end by 4 bases, with 6 bases between. CDR3 residues: CSARGRETQYF. DNA of the CDR3: TGCAGTGCTAGGGGGAGAGAGACCCAGTACTTC.

The J gene is TRBJ2-7, the V gene TRBV30; unclear D gene. Per germline, CDR1 GTSNPN and CDR2 SVGIG (reference sequence). This CDR3 has 12 amino acids. V lost 3 bases, J lost 9 bases, and 15 bases lay in between. CDR3 sequence (DNA): TGTGCCTGGAGCCGACTCCTACGAGGGCAGTACTTC. It translates to CAWSRLLRGQYF.

The rearrangement links TRBV4-2 to TRBJ1-1, with a tentative D call TRBD1 (5 bases). This CDR3 contains 16 residues. From germline, CDR1 is LGHNA and CDR2 YNFKEQ. V shed 0 bases and J shed 2 bases, with 13 bases lying between them. Written as DNA, the CDR3 is TGTGCCAGCAGCCAAGATTGGGGCGGGAGAAACACTGAAGCTTTCTTT. As protein: CASSQDWGGRNTEAFF.

This chain links TRBV15 with TRBJ1-4; 7 nucleotides align to TRBD1. The length of the CDR3 is 15 residues. V was clipped by 0 bases and J by 8 bases; unmatched bases: 6. In germline, CDR1 is LNHNV, CDR2 YYDKDF (reference sequence). The CDR3 protein is CATSRDRTGWEKLFF. DNA for the CDR3: TGTGCCACCAGCAGAGATAGGACAGGATGGGAAAAACTGTTTTTT.

With respect to this clone: Other DNA sequences in the sample encode the same CDR3. The chain couples TRBV14 to TRBJ1-2, with D perhaps matching TRBD1 (6 bases). The CDR3 contains 13 residues. Between the trimmed V and J ends, which lost 0 bases and 4 bases, there was a span of 6 bases. CDR1 SGHDN and CDR2 FVKESK come from the germline V gene. CDR3: CASSQEQGYGYTF. In DNA, the CDR3 is TGTGCCAGCAGCCAAGAACAGGGCTATGGCTACACCTTC.

This clone came up a few times. The V call is TRBV7-2, the J call TRBJ2-3, with D possibly matching TRBD2 (6 bases). V lost 3 bases and J lost 1, with 11 bases in between. This CDR3 has 15 amino acids. Looked up from germline, CDR1 is SGHTA and CDR2 is FQGNSA. For the CDR3, the DNA is TGTGCCAGCAGCTTGGAGGGACTTCGCACAGATACGCAGTATTTT. Its translation is CASSLEGLRTDTQYF.

In nucleotides, the CDR3 is TGTGCCAGCAGTGAAGCGGCGATAGCGGGCTACTTC. It translates to CASSEAAIAGYF. The chain has TRBV2 and TRBJ2-7, with TRBD2 matching over 7 bases. Germline lookup yields CDR1 SNHLY and CDR2 FYNNEI. J was trimmed by 13 bases and V by 0 bases; bases with no gene match: 6. The CDR3 is 12 amino acids.

This clone showed up just a few times. The chain has TRBV27 and TRBJ2-3, with 12 bases matching TRBD2. V lost 5 bases, J lost 2 bases, and 8 bases stayed unmatched. The CDR3 covers 17 residues. Germline CDR1 MNHEY, CDR2 SMNVEV (reference sequence). This CDR3 reads CASSRPRLAGDTDTQYF. In nucleotides, the CDR3 is TGTGCCAGCAGTCGACCACGACTAGCGGGAGACACAGATACGCAGTATTTT.

This chain uses TRBV29-1 with TRBJ1-3; 7 nucleotides agree with TRBD1. CDR3 size: 14 residues. The V and J ends lost 3 bases and 1 base, in that order; junction bases with no gene match: 3. In germline, CDR1 is SQVTM, CDR2 ANQGSEA. The DNA for the CDR3 is TGCAGCGTTGACGACAGGGCATCTGGAAACACCATATATTTT. Its translation: CSVDDRASGNTIYF.

This clone was seen a handful of times. The chain combines TRBV29-1 with TRBJ2-3, with 10 positions matching TRBD2. V lost 3 bases to trimming and J lost 7 bases; unmatched junction nucleotides: 7. The germline V gene encodes CDR1 SQVTM and CDR2 ANQGSEA. The CDR3 is 14 residues long. The CDR3 is CSVDLSGRTNTQYF. CDR3 nucleotides: TGCAGCGTTGACCTTAGCGGGAGGACAAATACGCAGTATTTT.

This sequence joins TRBV5-1 and TRBJ2-6; D unresolved. CDR1 is SGHRS and CDR2 is YFSETQ in the germline V gene. The CDR3 is 16 amino acids. V was shortened by 3 bases and J by 0 bases, with 10 bases between the two germline ends. The CDR3 sequence is CASSSRPSSGANVLTF. CDR3 DNA sequence: TGCGCCAGCAGCTCCCGACCGAGCTCTGGGGCCAACGTCCTGACTTTC.

The rearrangement joins TRBV9 to TRBJ2-7; D might be TRBD2 (6 bases). This CDR3 region has 17 residues. CDR1 and CDR2 from the germline V gene are SGDLS and YYNGEE. Trimming removed 0 bases from V and 3 bases from J, with 19 bases in between. The CDR3 region is CASSVGNEREIRYEQYF. The CDR3 bases are TGTGCCAGCAGCGTAGGTAATGAACGGGAGATCCGCTACGAGCAGTACTTC.

On this clone itself: Other nucleotide sequences in the sample specify the same CDR3. The chain links TRBV7-9 to TRBJ2-5; D gene ambiguous. The CDR3 runs 11 residues. Trimming stripped 5 bases from V and 2 bases from J, with 3 bases between. Looked up from germline, CDR1 is SEHNR and CDR2 is FQNEAQ (reference sequence). The CDR3 protein is CASSPQETQYF. CDR3 nucleotides: TGTGCCAGCAGCCCTCAAGAGACCCAGTACTTC.

The table lists this clone with a few counts. The chain couples TRBV29-1 to TRBJ1-1, with D perhaps matching TRBD1 (6 bases). Germline V lookup: CDR1 SQVTM, CDR2 ANQGSEA. V lost 5 bases, J lost 6 bases, and 10 bases lay in between. The CDR3 has 11 residues. The CDR3 sequence: CSVSGAAEAFF. The CDR3, as DNA: TGCAGCGTTTCAGGGGCCGCTGAAGCTTTCTTT.

This clone was observed a few times. The chain employs TRBV9 and TRBJ2-2; 8 positions match TRBD2. The CDR3 contains 16 residues. Germline CDR1 and CDR2: SGDLS and YYNGEE. J lost 6 bases, V lost 4 bases, and 11 bases had no gene match. The CDR3 nucleotides are TGTGCCAGCAGCCCGACCGGGACTAGAACCGCCGGGGAGCTGTTTTTT. It encodes CASSPTGTRTAGELFF.

This clone was seen a few times. The chain links TRBV29-1 to TRBJ1-1, with D perhaps TRBD1 (5 bases). Germline CDR1 and CDR2: SQVTM and ANQGSEA. Trimming took 5 bases from V and 4 from J, leaving 8 bases between them. CDR3 length equals 11 residues. CDR3 residues: CSVIGTTEAFF. The CDR3 coding sequence is TGCAGCGTTATAGGGACCACTGAAGCTTTCTTT.

This clone was observed a handful of times. This chain joins TRBV30 and TRBJ2-1; TRBD2 matches at 7 bases. Germline values: CDR1 GTSNPN, CDR2 SVGIG (reference sequence). V was pared by 0 bases and J by 4 bases, with 6 bases of the junction left unmatched. The CDR3 loop spans 15 amino acids. For the CDR3, the DNA is TGTGCCTGGAGTGTAGGGAGGGTCGGATACAATGAGCAGTTCTTC. Translation gives CAWSVGRVGYNEQFF.

The rearrangement joins TRBV27 to TRBJ2-7, with 8 positions matching TRBD2. Trimming removed 5 bases from V and 2 bases from J; junction bases left unmatched: 5. CDR1 is MNHEY, CDR2 SMNVEV, per germline (reference sequence). The CDR3 sequence is 14 residues long. DNA for the CDR3: TGTGCCAGCAGTCAGCGGGAGTTTGCCTACGAGCAGTACTTC. This encodes CASSQREFAYEQYF.

V usage is TRBV19 and J usage is TRBJ2-2, with 7 bases that match TRBD2. The CDR3 spans 13 residues. The trim removed 6 bases at V and 7 bases at J, leaving 5 bases unmatched. Germline V gene lookup returns CDR1 LNHDA and CDR2 SQIVND (reference sequence). The CDR3 loop reads CASSGGSVGELFF. CDR3 sequence (DNA): TGTGCCAGTAGCGGCGGGAGTGTCGGGGAGCTGTTTTTT.

This chain links TRBV5-4 with TRBJ2-7, with 11 bases lining up with TRBD2. This CDR3 has 15 amino acids. J gave up 6 bases and V 0 bases, and 5 bases lay outside the gene matches. Germline assignment: CDR1 SGHNT and CDR2 YYREEE (reference sequence). CDR3 sequence reads: CASSLGPLAGVEQYF. The CDR3 DNA follows: TGTGCCAGCAGCTTGGGGCCACTAGCGGGAGTCGAGCAGTACTTC. Together with reference TRBV5-4 and TRBJ2-7, the CDR3 gives the full variable domain: ETGVTQSPTHLIKTRGQQVTLRCSSQSGHNTVSWYQQALGQGPQFIFQYYREEENGRGNFPPRFSGLQFPNYSSELNVNALELDDSALYLCASSLGPLAGVEQYFGPGTRLTVT.

V gene TRBV10-3 combines with J gene TRBJ2-1; D gene uncertain. CDR1 is ENHRY, CDR2 SYGVKD, per germline. With 3 bases removed from V and 1 base from J, the gap between germline ends came to 7 bases. The CDR3 spans 14 residues. In DNA, the CDR3 is TGTGCCATCAGTGACGGATTGTCCTACAATGAGCAGTTCTTC. Translation: CAISDGLSYNEQFF.